Presented here are 19 T cell receptor beta chains from one specimen sequenced in a study of spatial heterogeneity in lung cancer. TCRdb used MiXCR to reprocess the 5' RACE reads, holding one entry per CDR3 protein. This sample carries approximately 13,000 distinct CDR3 sequences, more than 4.5% of them seen once, and the ten largest clones take about 38%. Time point: sample taken at primary tumor resection. Whole RNA was taken from tumor, nontumor lung or frozen PBMC; it was then sequenced unsorted. Sample: lung tumor tissue, taken at surgery. Receptor source: a human donor with early-stage non-small cell lung cancer.

This clonotype was found many times. This beta chain is a stray sequence in a library constructed for alpha chains; its clone size is not meaningful. The chain is built from TRBV12-3 or TRBV12-4 and TRBJ1-4; a weak D match, TRBD1 (5 bases). The V end was cut by 6 bases, the J end by 8 bases, with 16 bases between. The CDR3 extends over 14 amino acids. This CDR3 reads CASSLQEGWEKLFF. CDR3 nucleotides: TGTGCCAGCAGCTTACAGGAGGGATGGGAAAAACTGTTTTTT.

By share of the sample, this clonotype is medium-sized. Little can be read into the size of this beta chain, an off-target read in a library designed for alpha chains. The chain has TRBV19 and TRBJ2-2; D is uncertain. CDR3 length: 14 amino acids. The germline V gene has CDR1 LNHDA and CDR2 SQIVND (reference sequence). Deletions cut 6 bases from V and 4 bases from J, with 12 bases between. The CDR3 loop is CASSRVVFTGELFF. In DNA form, the CDR3 reads TGTGCCAGTAGCCGAGTAGTGTTCACCGGGGAGCTGTTTTTT.

This clonotype has a count of ten or more. The size of this beta chain means little, since it is a stray read in a library made for alpha chains. V usage is TRBV9 and J usage is TRBJ2-2; 8 positions agree with TRBD2. J lost 5 bases, V lost 0 bases, and 3 bases had no gene match. The length of the CDR3 is 15 residues. Looked up from germline, CDR1 is SGDLS and CDR2 is YYNGEE. The CDR3 loop is CASSVAGGRTGELFF. CDR3 nucleotides: TGTGCCAGCAGCGTAGCGGGGGGGCGAACCGGGGAGCTGTTTTTT.

This clonotype was counted many times. This beta chain is an unintended read in a library built for alpha chains; its size means little. This chain uses TRBV19 with TRBJ2-2; 14 bases map to TRBD2. Germline V lookup: CDR1 LNHDA, CDR2 SQIVND (reference sequence). This CDR3 contains 16 residues. The J segment lost 7 bases and the V segment lost 9 bases, leaving 10 bases of the junction unmatched. DNA of the CDR3: TGTGCCAGCAGCGATGGACTAGCGGGAGGCGTCGGGGAGCTGTTTTTT. Translation gives CASSDGLAGGVGELFF.

This clonotype was observed at least ten times. Little can be read into the size of this beta chain, an off-target read in a library designed for alpha chains. The chain couples TRBV2 to TRBJ1-5, with D maybe TRBD1 (5 bases). Trimming took 4 bases from V and 4 from J, leaving 11 bases between them. The CDR3 contains 14 residues. Per the germline V gene, CDR1 is SNHLY and CDR2 is FYNNEI. This CDR3 reads CASSARSGNQPQHF. CDR3 bases: TGTGCCAGCAGTGCGCGGTCAGGGAATCAGCCCCAGCATTTT.

This clonotype has at least ten counts. This beta chain came through as a stray read in a library set up for alpha chains, and its size says little. V gene TRBV4-2 combines with J gene TRBJ2-3; 7 bases are shared with TRBD1. The CDR3 contains 17 residues. V was clipped by 0 bases and J by 2 bases; unmatched bases: 8. From germline, CDR1 is LGHNA and CDR2 YNFKEQ. The CDR3 spells CASSQDSQGVNTDTQYF. The DNA of the CDR3 is TGTGCCAGCAGCCAAGACTCCCAGGGGGTTAACACAGATACGCAGTATTTT.

This clonotype appeared many times. Being off target in a library aimed at alpha chains, this beta chain has a size of little meaning. The V gene is TRBV6-1, the J gene TRBJ2-7; 10 bases are shared with TRBD1. The junction had 8 bases not matched to a gene; V was cut back by 5 bases and J by 4 bases. The CDR3 loop spans 15 amino acids. Germline assignment: CDR1 MNHNS and CDR2 SASEGT. The CDR3 bases are TGTGCCAGCAGTACGGACAGGGGGTCGGTATACGAGCAGTACTTC. This gives the protein CASSTDRGSVYEQYF.

This clonotype occurred many times. This beta chain is off target for a library built for alpha chains, so its abundance means little. The chain is built from TRBV7-6 and TRBJ2-1, with TRBD2 identical over 16 bases. Germline V gene lookup returns CDR1 SGHVS and CDR2 FNYEAQ. The CDR3 runs to 16 residues. V was clipped by 5 bases and J by 7 bases; unmatched bases: 5. The CDR3 loop is CASSGTSGRAKNEQFF. Written as DNA, the CDR3 is TGTGCCAGCAGCGGGACTAGCGGGAGGGCCAAGAATGAGCAGTTCTTC.

Ten or more counts support this clonotype. The junction departs from the called germline gene at one end, perhaps through a read error. The library was designed around alpha chains, so this beta chain is a stray read whose abundance carries little weight. The rearrangement links TRBV7-7 to TRBJ2-3, with 13 bases fitting TRBD2. The germline V gene encodes CDR1 SSHAT and CDR2 FNYEAQ (reference sequence). CDR3 length: 16 residues. DNA for the CDR3: TGTGCTAGCAGCATTGGGACTAGCGGGAACACAGATACGCAGTATTTT. Its protein product is CASSIGTSGNTDTQYF.

Ten or more counts support this clonotype. The library was prepared for alpha chains; this beta chain is a stray read, so its frequency means little. The chain recombines TRBV15 with TRBJ1-3; D unclear. Trimming took off 3 bases at V and 4 bases at J, with 13 bases between the two ends. Germline V gene lookup returns CDR1 LNHNV and CDR2 YYDKDF (reference sequence). The CDR3 loop spans 15 amino acids. The CDR3 loop is CATSRDPRPGNTIYF. CDR3 nucleotides: TGTGCCACCAGCAGGGACCCCCGGCCCGGAAACACCATATATTTT.

This clonotype qualifies as medium-sized (0.01 to 0.1%). This beta chain is off target for a library built for alpha chains, so its abundance means little. The CDR3 DNA reads TGTGCCAGCAGTGAATTTGGGACAGGGAATTCCTACGAGCAGTACGTC. The encoded protein is CASSEFGTGNSYEQYV. V and J are TRBV6-1 and TRBJ2-7; 9 bases are a match to TRBD1. This CDR3 contains 16 residues. V trimming: 2 bases; J trimming: 1 base; junction bases outside the gene matches: 6. From germline, CDR1 is MNHNS and CDR2 SASEGT.

As concerns this clonotype: Since the library was made to target alpha chains, this beta chain is a stray read and its abundance is not meaningful. The rearrangement joins TRBV24-1 to TRBJ2-2; 7 bases line up with TRBD1. Trimming cost V 9 bases and J 0 bases; bases outside gene matches: 9. This CDR3 has 16 residues. In germline, CDR1 is KGHDR, CDR2 SFDVKD. Here the CDR3 reads CATRSSGTANTGELFF. The CDR3, as DNA: TGTGCCACCCGATCCTCCGGGACAGCGAACACCGGGGAGCTGTTTTTT.

This clonotype was counted at least ten times. Since it is a stray read in a library aimed at alpha chains, this beta chain has a size that is not meaningful. This chain connects TRBV24-1 to TRBJ2-3, with 10 bases aligning to TRBD2. CDR1 and CDR2 from the germline V gene are KGHDR and SFDVKD. The V segment lost 9 bases and the J segment 6 bases; nucleotides outside the gene matches: 11. This CDR3 has 15 residues. The CDR3 region has the DNA TGTGCCACCCGTAGAGCGGGAGGGCCCTCGGATACGCAGTATTTT. Translated: CATRRAGGPSDTQYF.

This clonotype was observed many times. This beta chain is off target for a library built for alpha chains, so its abundance means little. V usage is TRBV18 and J usage is TRBJ2-7, with a tentative D call TRBD2 (6 bases). The germline V gene encodes CDR1 KGHSH and CDR2 LQKENI. The CDR3 is 16 residues long. Between the trimmed V and J ends, which lost 0 bases and 2 bases, there was a span of 14 bases. The CDR3 region has the DNA TGTGCCAGCTCACCACCGATGCTAGCGCCCGCCTACGAGCAGTACTTC. As protein: CASSPPMLAPAYEQYF.

For this clonotype: This beta chain is a stray read from a library made for alpha chains; its abundance is not meaningful. The chain uses TRBV7-8 and TRBJ2-7; 9 positions agree with TRBD1. This CDR3 spans 15 amino acids. The germline V gene encodes CDR1 SGHVS and CDR2 FQNEAQ. J lost 3 bases, V lost 0 bases, and 3 bases had no gene match. The CDR3 loop is CASSLAGTGNYEQYF. The CDR3 DNA reads TGTGCCAGCAGCTTAGCCGGGACAGGGAACTACGAGCAGTACTTC.

This clonotype was picked up many times. This beta chain is an unintended read in a library built for alpha chains; its size means little. CDR3 in amino acids: CSAREPGQEAFF. CDR3 nucleotides: TGCAGTGCTAGGGAACCGGGACAGGAAGCTTTCTTT. The chain has TRBV20-1 and TRBJ1-1, with 7 bases that match TRBD1. Trimming took 3 bases from V and 8 from J; bases not matched to a gene: 6. This CDR3 spans 12 amino acids. CDR1 DFQATT and CDR2 SNEGSKA come from the germline V gene (reference sequence).

This clonotype was seen repeatedly, ten times or more. This beta chain is an unintended read in a library built for alpha chains; its size means little. The V gene is TRBV20-1, the J gene TRBJ2-5; D call uncertain. Germline loops: CDR1 DFQATT, CDR2 SNEGSKA (reference sequence). Trimming removed 0 bases from V and 8 bases from J, with 16 bases in between. This CDR3 has 14 amino acids. CDR3 nucleotides: TGCAGTGCTAGAGACTATAATGGGGTAGAAACCCAGTACTTC. Translation gives CSARDYNGVETQYF.

This clonotype ranks as medium-sized. Since it is a stray read in a library aimed at alpha chains, this beta chain has a size that is not meaningful. V gene TRBV5-4 combines with J gene TRBJ2-5; 9 bases match TRBD2. The V and J ends lost 4 bases and 0 bases, in that order; junction bases with no gene match: 1. CDR3 length: 14 residues. Germline CDR1 SGHNT, CDR2 YYREEE (reference sequence). CDR3 DNA sequence: TGTGCCAGCAGCCCTAGCGGGAACCAAGAGACCCAGTACTTC. Residues: CASSPSGNQETQYF.

This clonotype has a count of ten or more. This beta chain is an unintended read in a library built for alpha chains; its size means little. The chain is built from TRBV4-3 and TRBJ2-7; possibly TRBD1 for D (6 bases). The CDR3 loop spans 14 amino acids. The germline V and J ends were trimmed by 4 bases and 4 bases, with 14 bases remaining between them. Germline V gene sequence: CDR1 LGHNA, CDR2 YSLEER. CDR3 in amino acids: CASSPGVGGYEQYF. CDR3 coding DNA: TGCGCCAGCAGCCCAGGGGTAGGCGGGTACGAGCAGTACTTC.